This T cell receptor beta chain was identified in a study of regulatory T cells in long-lasting Graves disease. Study-wide background: In persistent Graves' disease, antithyroid drugs had been taken for over 5 years and TSH receptor antibodies stayed positive.

Combining iRepertoire HTBI primers with Arm-PCR of CDR3 regions, the authors built TCR beta libraries. TCRdb recomputed calls from the multiplex PCR reads with MiXCR, one row per CDR3 protein. The repertoire holds roughly 360,000 distinct CDR3 sequences, roughly 24% seen once, with 25% to 30% in the top ten. The sample's time point: persistent/refractory GD, antithyroid drugs over 5 years with positive TRAb. PBMCs provided the RNA from which the TCR library was made. Patients came through an endocrinology department, and that department was in Xi'an, China. Germline V gives CDR1 MNHEY, CDR2 SVGAGI. V shed 3 bases and J 8 bases; nucleotides not matched to a gene: 5. The CDR3 runs to 14 residues.

Sequenced material: peripheral blood mononuclear cells (PBMCs), taken when the disease was refractory, from a patient treated with antithyroid drugs. The TCR was taken from a woman between 40 and 55 years old with Graves disease. This sequence joins TRBV6-5 and TRBJ1-1; 11 bases match TRBD1. The CDR3 is CASSYWTGGEEAFF. Here the CDR3 DNA reads TGTGCCAGCAGTTATTGGACAGGGGGCGAGGAAGCTTTCTTT.